The next 20 T cell receptor beta chains were all read from a single sample in a study of Ad26.COV2.S vaccination and SARS-CoV-2 variants. Treatment denoted: around 19 received Ad26.COV2.S at low or high dose, single or two shots; about 5 received placebo; per-sample allocation not given. Specimen acquisition occurred on day 63 following the initial vaccine or placebo injection. This table comes from immunoSEQ multiplex PCR, and its TCRdb copy is limited to in-frame clones, with some not included. The sample records 300,000 to 400,000 clones, 70% to 90% being singletons. Sequenced here: peripheral blood, sampled in a trial of Ad26.COV2.S vaccine versus placebo. These receptors came from a person aged 18-60 years who received the Ad26.COV2.S COVID-19 vaccine or a placebo.

This chain links TRBV18 with TRBJ1-6, with 7 bases lining up with TRBD1. V gave up 6 bases and J gave up 14 bases; unmatched junction bases: 19. The CDR3 covers 16 residues. CDR1 and CDR2 (germline): KGHSH, LQKENI. The CDR3 bases are TGTGCCAGCTCTCAGGTTCCGGGACAGCTCCCGATCACCCTCCACTTT. This translates into CASSQVPGQLPITLHF.

The rearrangement uses TRBV14 and TRBJ2-1; possibly TRBD1 for D (5 bases). Germline CDR1 SGHDN, CDR2 FVKESK. The CDR3 totals 13 residues. Trimming took off 0 bases at V and 13 bases at J, with 13 bases between the two ends. The CDR3 sequence: CASSQDLQATQFF. The CDR3, as DNA: TGTGCCAGCAGCCAAGATTTACAGGCGACTCAGTTCTTC.

The chain is built from TRBV11-2 and TRBJ2-3, with 7 bases lining up with TRBD1. CDR3 length: 15 residues. Germline CDR1 and CDR2: SGHAT and FQNNGV. Losses at the gene ends were 0 bases for V and 4 bases for J; bases not matched to a gene: 4. The CDR3 here is CASSLEGRGSDTQYF. DNA for the CDR3: TGTGCCAGCAGCTTAGAGGGCAGGGGGTCAGATACGCAGTATTTT.

V gene TRBV7-2 combines with J gene TRBJ1-2; D is unresolved. Germline loops: CDR1 SGHTA, CDR2 FQGNSA. The CDR3 has 16 residues. Trimming cost V 6 bases and J 2 bases, with 19 bases left between them. The CDR3 region has the DNA TGTGCCAGCAGGCCATGGATCGGAACCTCAAACTATGGCTACACCTTC. This translates into CASRPWIGTSNYGYTF.

The chain has TRBV7-9 and TRBJ2-2; D is unresolved. The CDR3 is 13 amino acids. The ends were cut back, 5 bases at V and 2 bases at J, with 6 bases in the middle. In germline, CDR1 is SEHNR, CDR2 FQNEAQ (reference sequence). As DNA, the CDR3 is TGTGCCAGCAGCCTTACAAACACCGGGGAGCTGTTTTTT. The encoded protein is CASSLTNTGELFF.

The V gene is TRBV5-1, the J gene TRBJ2-3; TRBD2 aligns across 12 bases. The germline V gene has CDR1 SGHRS and CDR2 YFSETQ. This CDR3 has 16 amino acids. Trimming at V came to 4 bases and at J to 2 bases, leaving 5 bases not matched to a gene. CDR3 in amino acids: CASSAGTSGPTDTQYF. Here the CDR3 DNA reads TGCGCCAGCAGCGCCGGGACTAGCGGGCCCACAGATACGCAGTATTTT.

This clone showed up just once. The chain employs TRBV19 and TRBJ2-1, with TRBD2 identical over 7 bases. V dropped 5 bases and J dropped 8; count of bases not matched to a gene: 15. The CDR3 has 16 residues. Germline CDR1 is LNHDA and CDR2 is SQIVND (reference sequence). In nucleotides, the CDR3 is TGTGCCAGTAGTGGTCCAGCGGGATCAAGTTTAGATGAGCAGTTCTTC. Translating it yields CASSGPAGSSLDEQFF.

This sequence joins TRBV19 and TRBJ1-4, with 7 nucleotides matching TRBD1. V shed 6 bases and J 5 bases; nucleotides not matched to a gene: 9. This CDR3 has 15 amino acids. The germline gives CDR1 LNHDA, CDR2 SQIVND (reference sequence). CDR3 nucleotide sequence: TGTGCCAGTAGCACCACGGGACAGCAAAATGAAAAACTGTTTTTT. It specifies CASSTTGQQNEKLFF.

This clone has a single count. This sample also contains other DNA sequences that code for the same CDR3. The chain links TRBV4-1 to TRBJ2-5; weak D call: TRBD1 (5 bases). V lost 5 bases and J 1 base, leaving 8 bases between the germline ends. This CDR3 comprises 13 residues. Germline V lookup: CDR1 MGHRA, CDR2 YSYEKL. In DNA form, the CDR3 reads TGCGCCAGCAGCAGGGGCCCCCAAGAGACCCAGTACTTC. Amino acids: CASSRGPQETQYF.

This chain uses TRBV11-2 with TRBJ2-5, with TRBD2 matching over 14 bases. Unmatched junction bases numbered 6, after V lost 5 bases and J lost 4 bases. This CDR3 is built from 16 residues. Germline V gene sequence: CDR1 SGHAT, CDR2 FQNNGV. CDR3 in amino acids: CASSPRLAGGLETQYF. CDR3 coding DNA: TGTGCCAGCAGCCCCCGACTAGCGGGGGGGCTAGAGACCCAGTACTTC. Using reference TRBV11-2 and TRBJ2-5 for the parts outside the CDR3, the full variable domain is EAGVAQSPRYKIIEKRQSVAFWCNPISGHATLYWYQQILGQGPKLLIQFQNNGVVDDSQLPKDRFSAERLKGVDSTLKIQPAKLEDSAVYLCASSPRLAGGLETQYFGPGTRLLVL.

This clone was detected a few times. This chain links TRBV6-2 or TRBV6-3 with TRBJ1-5; unclear D gene. The V end was cut by 0 bases, the J end by 4 bases, with 13 bases between. Germline V gives CDR1 MNHEY, CDR2 SVGEGT. CDR3 length: 16 residues. This CDR3 reads CASSYSGRGTNQPQHF. CDR3 sequence (DNA): TGTGCCAGCAGTTACTCAGGTCGGGGAACTAATCAGCCCCAGCATTTT.

This sequence joins TRBV19 and TRBJ1-1, with D perhaps TRBD1 (6 bases). From germline, CDR1 is LNHDA and CDR2 SQIVND (reference sequence). The CDR3 has 14 amino acids. V was cut by 6 bases and J by 1 base, with 12 bases left in between. As DNA, the CDR3 is TGTGCCAGTAGAGGCAGGGGATGGAACACTGAAGCTTTCTTT. Protein sequence: CASRGRGWNTEAFF.

The genes are TRBV21-1 and TRBJ2-7; the table's D call of TRBD1 was not tested on the DNA. TRBV21-1 is assigned pseudogene status. The CDR3 length is 15 residues. CDR3: CASSRTGTGKYEQYF. CDR3 nucleotide sequence: TGTGCCAGCAGCAGAACCGGGACAGGGAAATACGAGCAGTACTTC.

V and J are TRBV18 and TRBJ1-1; D might be TRBD1 (6 bases). V lost 1 base, J lost 1 base, and 7 bases lay in between. Germline loops: CDR1 KGHSH, CDR2 LQKENI. The CDR3 has 14 amino acids. Written as DNA, the CDR3 is TGTGCCAGCTCACCACAAGGGGGGAACACTGAAGCTTTCTTT. It is translated as CASSPQGGNTEAFF.

The chain's CDR3 is CASKPSGGTGELFF. CDR3 coding DNA: TGCGCCAGCAAGCCTAGCGGCGGAACCGGGGAGCTGTTTTTT. The chain joins TRBV10-2 to TRBJ2-2; the match to TRBD2 covers 7 bases. Trimming cost V 7 bases and J 5 bases; bases outside gene matches: 7. The CDR3 is made up of 14 amino acids. The V gene's germline CDR1 is WSHSY and CDR2 SAAADI.

The chain has TRBV5-5 and TRBJ2-5; 7 bases agree with TRBD2. CDR3 length: 16 residues. Germline CDR1 and CDR2: SGHKS and YYEKEE (reference sequence). J lost 2 bases, V lost 4 bases, and 11 bases had no gene match. The CDR3 is CASSSVGGSTQETQYF. The CDR3 region has the DNA TGTGCCAGCAGCAGTGTCGGGGGGTCAACTCAAGAGACCCAGTACTTC. Using reference TRBV5-5 and TRBJ2-5 for the parts outside the CDR3, the full variable domain is DAGVTQSPTHLIKTRGQQVTLRCSPISGHKSVSWYQQVLGQGPQFIFQYYEKEERGRGNFPDRFSARQFPNYSSELNVNALLLGDSALYLCASSSVGGSTQETQYFGPGTRLLVL.

This chain connects TRBV27 to TRBJ2-5; D is possibly TRBD1 (5 bases). CDR1 and CDR2 from the germline V gene are MNHEY and SMNVEV (reference sequence). The ends were cut back, 0 bases at V and 5 bases at J, with 13 bases in the middle. CDR3 size: 15 residues. In DNA, the CDR3 is TGTGCCAGCAGTTTATCTCAGGGCTATGGGGAGACCCAGTACTTC. Protein product: CASSLSQGYGETQYF.

This sequence joins TRBV5-1 and TRBJ2-2; D might be TRBD2 (6 bases). Germline V lookup: CDR1 SGHRS, CDR2 YFSETQ. This CDR3 spans 15 amino acids. Trimming cost V 4 bases and J 4 bases, with 14 bases left between them. The CDR3 region has the DNA TGCGCCAGCAGCATCGGGACTCACGGCACCGGGGAGCTGTTTTTT. Protein product: CASSIGTHGTGELFF.

The genes are TRBV7-8 and TRBJ1-5, with D uncertain. The CDR3 totals 13 residues. CDR1 is SGHVS, CDR2 FQNEAQ, per germline. Trimming took off 3 bases at V and 9 bases at J, with 12 bases between the two ends. CDR3 sequence: CASSLAELRPQHF. The CDR3 DNA follows: TGTGCCAGCAGCTTGGCCGAGCTGCGGCCCCAGCATTTT. The full variable domain, completed using reference TRBV7-8 and TRBJ1-5, is GAGVSQSPRYKVAKRGQDVALRCDPISGHVSLFWYQQALGQGPEFLTYFQNEAQLDKSGLPSDRFFAERPEGSVSTLKIQRTQQEDSAVYLCASSLAELRPQHFGDGTRLSIL.

A few counts support this clone. The chain recombines TRBV4-3 with TRBJ1-4; 10 bases line up with TRBD1. Germline V gene data show CDR1 as LGHNA and CDR2 as YSLEER. This CDR3 comprises 15 residues. V lost 5 bases, J lost 6 bases, and 6 bases stayed unmatched. The CDR3 nucleotides are TGCGCCAGCAGCGGGGACAGGGGAGCGGATGAAAAACTGTTTTTT. This encodes CASSGDRGADEKLFF.